Presented here are 32 T cell receptor beta chains from one specimen sequenced in a study of T cells after yellow fever vaccination. MiXCR, applied by TCRdb to the 5' RACE reads, yields one record per CDR3 protein. The sample lists 200,000 or so distinct CDR3 sequences; 6.7% were seen once. The sequenced sample was CD4+ T cells sorted from PBMCs, obtained on the day of the yellow fever booster vaccination. Receptor source: a young man who received the YFV17D yellow fever vaccine.

Points on this clonotype: At one end the junction does not follow the germline gene, possibly because of a read error. V gene TRBV19 combines with J gene TRBJ1-5; 7 bases match TRBD1. The CDR3 consists of 18 residues. Germline V gene lookup returns CDR1 LNHDA and CDR2 SQIVND (reference sequence). Here the CDR3 DNA reads TGTGCCAGTAGTATAGGTCGTACAGGGGTCAGTGGCAAGCAGCCCCAGCATTTT. Translation: CASSIGRTGVSGKQPQHF.

The sample holds a few counts of this clonotype. The J gene is TRBJ2-7, the V gene TRBV7-2; no firm D call. Germline CDR1 SGHTA, CDR2 FQGNSA. With 5 bases removed from V and 0 bases from J, the gap between germline ends came to 11 bases. The CDR3 covers 14 residues. CDR3 sequence reads: CASSGDWSSYEQYF. In DNA form, the CDR3 reads TGTGCCAGCAGCGGAGACTGGAGCTCCTACGAGCAGTACTTC.

On this clonotype: This sequence may be a read error, since a much larger clone differs from it by one base. V gene TRBV6-2 or TRBV6-3 combines with J gene TRBJ2-1; D remains unclear. This CDR3 has 13 residues. Trimming stripped 8 bases from V and 5 bases from J, with 13 bases between. Germline V gives CDR1 MNHEY, CDR2 SVGEGT. The CDR3, as DNA: TGTGCCAGCCGGGCCGTGTCCAACAATGAGCAGTTCTTC. It is translated as CASRAVSNNEQFF.

This clonotype showed up many times. The CDR3 spells CSASSNADTQYF. CDR3 coding DNA: TGCAGTGCTTCCAGCAACGCAGATACGCAGTATTTT. This chain uses TRBV20-1 with TRBJ2-3; D is unclear. Germline loops: CDR1 DFQATT, CDR2 SNEGSKA (reference sequence). V was cut by 5 bases and J by 4 bases, with 10 bases left in between. The CDR3 loop spans 12 amino acids.

A few counts support this clonotype. V usage is TRBV2 and J usage is TRBJ2-7; the D is unclear. The V end lost 6 bases, the J end lost 4 bases, and 7 bases lay between the germline ends. Germline CDR1 SNHLY, CDR2 FYNNEI. CDR3 length: 11 residues. The CDR3 sequence: CASRPVYEQYF. In DNA, the CDR3 is TGTGCCAGCAGGCCCGTATACGAGCAGTACTTC.

This clonotype was seen a few times. The gene calls are TRBV7-2 and TRBJ1-2; D unclear. V lost 1 base, J lost 8 bases, and 17 bases lay in between. Germline lookup yields CDR1 SGHTA and CDR2 FQGNSA. The CDR3 spans 15 residues. The CDR3 DNA reads as TGTGCCAGCAGCTTAGGACCGGAGACAAGGGAAGGCTACACCTTC. As protein: CASSLGPETREGYTF.

The V call is TRBV29-1, the J call TRBJ2-1, with D possibly called TRBD1 or TRBD2 (5 bases each). The germline CDR1 and CDR2 sequences are SQVTM and ANQGSEA. The CDR3 loop spans 16 amino acids. V lost 4 bases and J lost 0, with 16 bases in between. In nucleotides, the CDR3 is TGCAGCGTTGGGGGCGGATTGGGGAGCTCCTACAATGAGCAGTTCTTC. Translating it yields CSVGGGLGSSYNEQFF.

This rearrangement joins TRBV4-3 to TRBJ2-3, with TRBD2 matching over 14 bases. CDR3 length: 18 amino acids. The germline CDR1 and CDR2 sequences are LGHNA and YSLEER. J lost 2 bases, V lost 3 bases, and 7 bases had no gene match. For the CDR3, the DNA is TGCGCCAGCAGCCAGACCGGACTAGCGGGAGGATACACAGATACGCAGTATTTT. Translated, it gives CASSQTGLAGGYTDTQYF.

There are many counts of this clonotype. The chain is built from TRBV18 and TRBJ2-7; D remains ambiguous. The V and J ends lost 6 bases and 6 bases respectively, with 12 bases between them. Germline V lookup: CDR1 KGHSH, CDR2 LQKENI. The CDR3 spans 12 residues. CDR3 nucleotides: TGTGCCAGCTCCCCTATAATAACCGAGCAGTACTTC. Its translation: CASSPIITEQYF.

This clonotype was seen ten or more times. V and J are TRBV18 and TRBJ2-1, with D unclear. The CDR3 totals 16 residues. V lost 1 base, J lost 7 bases, and 17 bases lay in between. The germline gives CDR1 KGHSH, CDR2 LQKENI. CDR3 bases: TGTGCCAGCTCACCACAGCTGGATCTAAGAAGGAATGAGCAGTTCTTC. This gives the protein CASSPQLDLRRNEQFF.

This clonotype was detected many times. The V and J genes are TRBV20-1 and TRBJ2-7; D may be TRBD1 (7 bases). Germline assignment: CDR1 DFQATT and CDR2 SNEGSKA (reference sequence). The CDR3 length is 14 residues. Trimming took off 6 bases at V and 3 bases at J, with 18 bases between the two ends. The CDR3 region is CSASAGQNLYEQYF. The CDR3 region has the DNA TGCAGTGCATCGGCGGGACAGAACCTCTACGAGCAGTACTTC.

The chain joins TRBV10-2 to TRBJ2-3; the D gene is possibly TRBD1 (5 bases). The CDR3 extends over 14 amino acids. CDR1 and CDR2 from the germline V gene are WSHSY and SAAADI. Trimming removed 8 bases at V and 8 bases at J, with 20 bases between. Written as DNA, the CDR3 is TGCGCCAGCGATTCGACTGCCGCCCAGGGTACGCAGTATTTT. It is translated as CASDSTAAQGTQYF.

Many counts were recorded for this clonotype. J is TRBJ2-5 and V is TRBV29-1; no reliable D call. CDR1 is SQVTM, CDR2 ANQGSEA, per germline. V lost 6 bases to trimming and J lost 4 bases, with 15 bases between them. This CDR3 is 13 amino acids long. The DNA of the CDR3 is TGCAGCGTCCTGATATTCCGGGCAGAGACCCAGTACTTC. It encodes CSVLIFRAETQYF. Supplemented by reference TRBV29-1 and TRBJ2-5, the full variable domain reads SAVISQKPSRDICQRGTSLTIQCQVDSQVTMMFWYRQQPGQSLTLIATANQGSEATYESGFVIDKFPISRPNLTFSTLTVSNMSPEDSSIYLCSVLIFRAETQYFGPGTRLLVL.

The chain carries TRBV18 and TRBJ2-5, with 13 bases identical to TRBD2. Per the germline V gene, CDR1 is KGHSH and CDR2 is LQKENI. The CDR3 extends over 15 amino acids. Trimming cost V 3 bases and J 3 bases; bases outside gene matches: 1. As DNA, the CDR3 is TGTGCCAGCTCACCTGGGACTAGCGGGGAAGAGACCCAGTACTTC. This gives the protein CASSPGTSGEETQYF.

The chain couples TRBV7-2 to TRBJ1-3; 9 nucleotides agree with TRBD1. J lost 2 bases, V lost 5 bases, and 7 bases had no gene match. Germline values: CDR1 SGHTA, CDR2 FQGNSA. The CDR3 spans 16 residues. Here the CDR3 reads CASSTSGTGPGNTIYF. The DNA for the CDR3 is TGTGCCAGCAGCACGTCCGGGACAGGGCCTGGAAACACCATATATTTT.

This rearrangement joins TRBV5-5 to TRBJ2-2; 9 bases map to TRBD2. V lost 0 bases, J lost 6 bases, and 6 bases stayed unmatched. The length of the CDR3 is 16 residues. Germline CDR1 and CDR2: SGHKS and YYEKEE (reference sequence). CDR3 residues: CASSLVAGGTPGELFF. The CDR3 coding sequence is TGTGCCAGCAGCTTGGTGGCGGGAGGGACACCCGGGGAGCTGTTTTTT.

This clonotype has ten or more counts. V and J are TRBV29-1 and TRBJ2-1; D is undetermined. V dropped 4 bases and J dropped 8 bases, with 9 bases sitting between them. CDR1 SQVTM and CDR2 ANQGSEA come from the germline V gene. The CDR3 totals 11 residues. Here the CDR3 DNA reads TGCAGCGTTGGGGAAGTCGATGAGCAGTTCTTC. The encoded protein is CSVGEVDEQFF.

This clonotype has just a few counts. The rearrangement joins TRBV29-1 to TRBJ2-1; no clear D. CDR3 length: 9 residues. V was pared by 6 bases and J by 9 bases, with 6 bases between. The germline gives CDR1 SQVTM, CDR2 ANQGSEA. CDR3 coding DNA: TGCAGCGTCGGCCTTGAGCAGTTCTTC. It codes for CSVGLEQFF.

This chain links TRBV28 with TRBJ2-7; the D is unclear. Between the trimmed V and J ends, which lost 1 base and 3 bases, there was a span of 10 bases. Germline V gene data show CDR1 as MDHEN and CDR2 as SYDVKM. This CDR3 has 14 residues. This CDR3 reads CASSLSAWIYEQYF. CDR3 DNA: TGTGCCAGCAGTTTATCAGCCTGGATCTACGAGCAGTACTTC.

This clonotype was counted a few times. The rearrangement uses TRBV4-3 and TRBJ2-5; a weak D match, TRBD2 (6 bases). V dropped 0 bases and J dropped 7 bases, with 12 bases sitting between them. This CDR3 is built from 14 residues. Germline V lookup: CDR1 LGHNA, CDR2 YSLEER. DNA for the CDR3: TGCGCCAGCAGCCAAGACCCGGGAGAAGGGACCCAGTACTTC. It specifies CASSQDPGEGTQYF.

The table lists this clonotype with many counts. This chain connects TRBV28 to TRBJ1-1; a possible D gene is TRBD1 (6 bases). V lost 8 bases and J lost 4, with 14 bases in between. The germline V gene encodes CDR1 MDHEN and CDR2 SYDVKM. The CDR3 contains 13 residues. The CDR3 sequence is CASRGTPATEAFF. CDR3 nucleotides: TGTGCCAGCCGAGGGACACCTGCCACTGAAGCTTTCTTT.

Ten or more counts support this clonotype. J is TRBJ1-1 and V is TRBV11-2; maybe TRBD1 (5 bases). The CDR3 covers 10 residues. Germline V lookup: CDR1 SGHAT, CDR2 FQNNGV. Trimming removed 10 bases at V and 6 bases at J, with 9 bases between. The CDR3 loop is CATTGPEAFF. CDR3 nucleotide sequence: TGTGCCACGACGGGGCCTGAAGCTTTCTTT.

Only a few counts were recorded for this clonotype. V usage is TRBV5-1 and J usage is TRBJ1-2; D remains unclear. The CDR3 runs 14 residues. Germline values: CDR1 SGHRS, CDR2 YFSETQ. Trimming took 2 bases from V and 2 from J, leaving 10 bases between them. CDR3 bases: TGCGCCAGCAGCTTAGACAAACCAAACTATGGCTACACCTTC. It codes for CASSLDKPNYGYTF.

This clonotype turned up a few times. The chain is built from TRBV9 and TRBJ2-2; unclear D gene. The CDR3 runs 16 residues. Trimming pared 0 bases from V and 1 base from J, leaving 10 bases between. Germline loops: CDR1 SGDLS, CDR2 YYNGEE. The CDR3: CASSVDQSLNTGELFF. Written as DNA, the CDR3 is TGTGCCAGCAGCGTAGACCAGAGCCTGAACACCGGGGAGCTGTTTTTT.

This clonotype was seen at least ten times. The rearrangement uses TRBV12-3 or TRBV12-4 and TRBJ2-5, with 7 positions matching TRBD1. The CDR3 sequence is 13 residues long. Germline trimming cut 6 bases from V and 3 bases from J; bases unmatched to any gene: 4. The CDR3 sequence: CASSLTGKETQYF. CDR3 in DNA: TGTGCCAGCAGCTTGACAGGGAAAGAGACCCAGTACTTC.

V and J are TRBV11-2 and TRBJ2-6; 10 nucleotides agree with TRBD2. The CDR3 spans 17 residues. The V gene's germline CDR1 is SGHAT and CDR2 FQNNGV. V was pared by 5 bases and J by 2 bases, with 6 bases of the junction left unmatched. CDR3 bases: TGTGCCAGCAGCACACTAGCGGGAAATCCTGGGGCCAACGTCCTGACTTTC. Translating it yields CASSTLAGNPGANVLTF.

The chain combines TRBV28 with TRBJ2-1; the match to TRBD2 covers 8 bases. The junction had 6 bases not matched to a gene; V was cut back by 5 bases and J by 6 bases. CDR1 MDHEN and CDR2 SYDVKM come from the germline V gene. The CDR3 spans 14 residues. CDR3 nucleotides: TGTGCCAGCAGTGCCGTTGGGACTAGCAATGAGCAGTTCTTC. Protein: CASSAVGTSNEQFF. Full variable domain (rest looked up from reference TRBV28 and TRBJ2-1): DVKVTQSSRYLVKRTGEKVFLECVQDMDHENMFWYRQDPGLGLRLIYFSYDVKMKEKGDIPEGYSVSREKKERFSLILESASTNQTSMYLCASSAVGTSNEQFFGPGTRLTVL.

This clonotype was counted between two and nine times. This chain links TRBV6-1 with TRBJ1-5; D remains ambiguous. CDR1 MNHNS and CDR2 SASEGT come from the germline V gene. V lost 10 bases and J lost 4, with 14 bases in between. The CDR3 consists of 13 residues. In DNA, the CDR3 is TGTGCCACCCAGACGGGATTGAATCAGCCCCAGCATTTT. It encodes CATQTGLNQPQHF.

This clonotype was recorded many times. This rearrangement joins TRBV20-1 to TRBJ2-3; D is possibly TRBD1 (5 bases). Germline CDR1 is DFQATT and CDR2 is SNEGSKA (reference sequence). The ends were cut back, 6 bases at V and 1 base at J, with 8 bases in the middle. The CDR3 totals 12 residues. The CDR3: CSAPTGTDTQYF. Here the CDR3 DNA reads TGCAGTGCGCCGACAGGCACAGATACGCAGTATTTT.

This clonotype has ten or more counts. The chain recombines TRBV11-2 with TRBJ2-5; TRBD1 matches 10 bases. The germline V gene has CDR1 SGHAT and CDR2 FQNNGV. CDR3 length: 14 amino acids. Losses at the gene ends were 7 bases for V and 5 bases for J; bases not matched to a gene: 7. The CDR3 is CASTPDRGRETQYF. The CDR3, as DNA: TGTGCCAGCACTCCCGACAGGGGGCGGGAGACCCAGTACTTC.

This clonotype was seen a handful of times. The chain recombines TRBV6-2 or TRBV6-3 with TRBJ2-1, with TRBD2 as a possible D gene (5 bases). Germline values: CDR1 MNHEY, CDR2 SVGEGT. The CDR3 runs to 15 residues. Deletions cut 5 bases from V and 9 bases from J, with 20 bases between. The CDR3 DNA reads TGTGCCAGCAGTGGCCTCGCCCCTCTAGGAGGTGAGCAGTTCTTC. Encoded protein: CASSGLAPLGGEQFF.

The chain has TRBV11-2 and TRBJ1-3; 7 positions match TRBD1. The CDR3 is 18 amino acids. Trimming cost V 4 bases and J 0 bases; bases outside gene matches: 12. Germline CDR1 and CDR2: SGHAT and FQNNGV. CDR3 nucleotide sequence: TGTGCCAGCAGCTCCTACCCTGTGACAGGGTCCTCTGGAAACACCATATATTTT. This sequence encodes CASSSYPVTGSSGNTIYF.